This T cell receptor (beta chain) was profiled in a study of blood T cell repertoires in COVID-19. For the study at large: Nucleic acid was either cDNA or gDNA, and it came from T cells, B-cell-depleted T cells, or PBMCs.

Assay: immunoSEQ multiplex PCR; the TCRdb copy retains only in-frame clones and omits some. The repertoire consists of a few hundred thousand clones, with more than 75% occurring once and the leading ten covering approximately 6.2%. The sequence derives from a man aged 60 to 69 who had recovered from COVID-19. The sequencing sample was made of peripheral blood.

The DNA of the CDR3 is TGTGCCAGCATCCGCGTAACTGAAGCTTTCTTT. Protein sequence: CASIRVTEAFF. The chain links TRBV13 to TRBJ1-1; D is uncertain. Trimming took off 7 bases at V and 5 bases at J, with 8 bases between the two ends. The V gene's germline CDR1 is PRHDT and CDR2 FYEKMQ (reference sequence). CDR3 length: 11 residues. The complete variable domain, with remaining parts taken from reference TRBV13 and TRBJ1-1, reads AAGVIQSPRHLIKEKRETATLKCYPIPRHDTVYWYQQGPGQDPQFLISFYEKMQSDKGSIPDRFSAQQFSDYHSELNMSSLELGDSALYFCASIRVTEAFFGQGTRLTVV.